Below, 5 T cell receptor beta chains from the same sample are listed, as sequenced in a study of OX40 agonist ivuxolimab in advanced cancers. Repertoires were generated with immunoSEQ multiplex PCR, while TCRdb's copy carries only in-frame clones and drops some. Of about 33,000 clones in the sample, roughly 84% were seen once. The sample here was CD4+ or CD8+ T cells sorted from blood, taken in a trial of the OX40 agonist ivuxolimab. The source is an adult with an advanced solid tumor such as melanoma, head and neck, liver or kidney cancer.

V gene TRBV5-1 combines with J gene TRBJ2-1; D is undetermined. CDR1 SGHRS and CDR2 YFSETQ come from the germline V gene. The CDR3 consists of 17 residues. Trimming took off 3 bases at V and 8 bases at J, with 24 bases between the two ends. The CDR3 bases are TGCGCCAGCAGCTCCCCTTCTCCGTTTTTAGGTCGGGATGAGCAGTTCTTC. Translated, it gives CASSSPSPFLGRDEQFF.

J is TRBJ1-2 and V is TRBV28; 7 bases are shared with TRBD1. This CDR3 contains 17 residues. Trimming at V came to 5 bases and at J to 1 base, leaving 13 bases not matched to a gene. Germline CDR1 MDHEN, CDR2 SYDVKM. CDR3 DNA: TGTGCCAGCAGTACTAGGGACAGTCCTGGACTTAACTATGGCTACACCTTC. Its translation is CASSTRDSPGLNYGYTF.

This clone has only one observation. The rearrangement joins TRBV28 to TRBJ1-5, with 7 bases lining up with TRBD1. The junction had 8 bases not matched to a gene; V was cut back by 5 bases and J by 4 bases. In germline, CDR1 is MDHEN, CDR2 SYDVKM. CDR3 length equals 15 residues. The CDR3 bases are TGTGCCAGCAGTAGGGGGACAGTGAGTAATCAGCCCCAGCATTTT. Translating it yields CASSRGTVSNQPQHF.

The chain combines TRBV30 with TRBJ1-4, with TRBD1 matching 10 bases. The CDR3 has 14 residues. Per the germline V gene, CDR1 is GTSNPN and CDR2 is SVGIG (reference sequence). V lost 4 bases to trimming and J lost 8 bases; unmatched junction nucleotides: 7. The DNA for the CDR3 is TGTGCCTGGATCCAGACAGGGGGCTCAGAAAAACTGTTTTTT. Its translation: CAWIQTGGSEKLFF.

The chain joins TRBV7-9 to TRBJ2-3; 8 bases are shared with TRBD2. V was clipped by 3 bases and J by 5 bases; unmatched bases: 4. This CDR3 comprises 14 residues. The germline gives CDR1 SEHNR, CDR2 FQNEAQ (reference sequence). The CDR3 DNA sequence: TGTGCCAGCAGCTTGGGACTAGATGGAGATACGCAGTATTTT. Amino acids: CASSLGLDGDTQYF.